This note documents a single TCR beta chain sequence. The specificity of this receptor is unknown. Base qualities are not recorded, but no much larger clone differs from it by a single base. The CDR3 starts with the cysteine, ends with the phenylalanine, and has 16 residues. The only DNA kept is the CDR3, 48 bases in frame from the first base. The germline V gene encodes CDR1 GTSNPN and CDR2 SVGIG (reference sequence). Trimming at the junction amounts to 4 bases on V and 1 base on J, and the germline ends lie 18 bases apart. This sample was included in a study of blood T cell repertoires in COVID-19 (dated by TCRdb to the early 2020s). In the study overall: The collaborator samples originated in the United States, Italy and Spain and spanned the acute and convalescent phases of COVID-19. The prospective study material was composed of cDNA or gDNA derived from T cells, B-cell-depleted T cells, or PBMCs. Deeply sampled blood TCRbeta repertoires from subjects exposed to, actively infected with, or recovered from COVID-19 were included in the dataset. The repertoires were released in a freely available public database intended as a resource for research on the immune response to SARS-CoV-2. Samples were obtained from the ongoing ImmuneRACE study (first 160 participants) and from 1,000 to 1,500 subjects provided by 6 global collaborators. Sample metadata almost always included a de-identified subject ID, COVID-19 status, age in years and sex. Where HLA class I and class II types were available, the types were taken from metadata supplied by the sample provider, not from assay-based typing.

Study-wide findings and limitations: The amount of clinical and demographic metadata varied by source and participant and was provided uncurated.

In the prospective study, participants were about 18 to 89 years old, resided in about two dozen geographic areas of the United States, and were enrolled through a virtual design. Cohort assignment in the prospective study relied on participant-reported clinical history from a screening survey and a study questionnaire. For ImmuneRACE Cohort 3, a participant was defined as recovered based on two consecutive negative NP/OP PCR tests, clearance by a healthcare professional, or resolution of symptoms. In the prospective study, whole blood, serum and a nasopharyngeal or oropharyngeal swab were collected from each participant by mobile phlebotomists. Over a 2-month period, participants in the prospective study had the option of providing additional blood draws and questionnaires. Prospective study blood samples were shipped either frozen or at room temperature before DNA extraction. The immunoSEQ Assay, a bias-controlled multiplex PCR, was used to amplify TCRbeta CDR3 regions from genomic DNA. The original pipeline was this. The number of nucleated cells in each sample was estimated by amplification of reference gene primers within the assay. Sequence reads were collapsed and filtered to measure the absolute abundance of every unique TCRbeta CDR3 rearrangement. For each sample, productive Simpson clonality was calculated by taking the square root of Simpson's diversity index across productive rearrangements. Imported from immuneACCESS, the table was reduced by TCRdb to in-frame sequences with V and J called. These copies leave out some clones; in studies compared against another copy, an unresolved V gene accounts for under half, and the cause of the remainder is not known. D and trimming were read from the DNA, whereas the V and J calls and clone size are those reported in that table. The sample includes approximately 280,000 clones, with about nine tenths observed a single time. The ten largest clones take up less than 3% of the sample.

The source material was PBMCs or T cells enriched from blood (not recorded which). The rearrangement combines TRBV30 with TRBJ2-3; the D region possibly corresponds to TRBD1 (7 bases align). This receptor was obtained from a woman between 18 and 29 years old who had recovered from COVID-19. The DNA reads TGTGCCTGGACTCCAGGGGGGAGCCTGGGCACAGATACGCAGTATTTT. This translates into CAWTPGGSLGTDTQYF. The full variable domain, with segments outside the CDR3 supplied by the reference TRBV30 and TRBJ2-3 proteins, appears as SQTIHQWPATLVQPVGSPLSLECTVEGTSNPNLYWYRQAAGRGLQLLFYSVGIGQISSEVPQNLSASRPQDRQFILSSKKLLLSDSGFYLCAWTPGGSLGTDTQYFGPGTRLTVL.